This T cell receptor beta chain is from a study of blood T cell repertoires in COVID-19. In the study overall: PBMCs, B-cell-depleted T cells, or T cells were the source of the cDNA or gDNA that made up the material.

The ends were cut back, 0 bases at V and 5 bases at J, with 10 bases in the middle. The germline CDR1 and CDR2 sequences are SGHDN and FVKESK. The CDR3 is 15 residues long. The protocol was immunoSEQ multiplex PCR, while the TCRdb copy is restricted to in-frame clones and leaves out a portion. This table has roughly 140,000 clones, about 85% appearing once. Source material: peripheral blood. The receptor comes from a woman aged 55-70 years with COVID-19, enrolled during active disease. The V gene is TRBV14, the J gene TRBJ2-2; no clear D. CDR3 nucleotides: TGTGCCAGCAGCCAAGAGCGCATATCGACCGGGGAGCTGTTTTTT. Its protein is CASSQERISTGELFF.